This is a list of T cell receptor beta chains from one sample in a study of radiotherapy plus CTLA-4 blockade in lung cancer. Sequenced by immunoSEQ multiplex PCR; TCRdb stores in-frame clones only, minus some. The sample carries about 62,000 clones, approximately 77% recorded once. The input for sequencing was peripheral blood, taken from a patient treated with radiotherapy plus ipilimumab. The receptors come from a human donor with non-small cell lung cancer who had a complete response to radiotherapy plus ipilimumab. CDR3s include the opening cysteine and the closing phenylalanine or tryptophan.

v_gene | CDR3aa
TRBV5-1 | CASSLEGLAGVTSTDTQYF
TRBV5-6 | CASSLEGLWLKQPQHF
TRBV7-2 | CASSLDLTQLHYGYTF
TRBV30 | CAWRDQTTNTEAFF
TRBV19 | CASSILTGTVNNEQFF
TRBV9 | CASSSNRDRPNTEAFF
TRBV4-3 | CASSQADNGYGYTF
TRBV18 | CASSPMTAYTEAFF
TRBV7-8 | CASSLRVAGTGELFF
TRBV5-1 | CASSLRAGGSYNEQFF
TRBV9 | CASSETVTLTDTQYF
TRBV19 | CATLAESYNEQFF
TRBV19 | CASSSRNLAKNIQYF
TRBV7-2 | CASSHPRNEQFF
TRBV19 | CASRQRGDTGELFF
TRBV7-2 | CASSRGGTGAYEQYF
TRBV12-5 | CASGGTTDTQYF
TRBV30 | CAWSNMDWDTGELFF
TRBV19 | CASSIITAPRGANYGYTF
TRBV19 | CASSITNRNTEAFF
TRBV29-1 | CSVEDRTGGAFSQETQYF
TRBV7-2 | CASRSTQENGYTF
TRBV9 | CASSVVGVGRNTIYF
TRBV7-2 | CASSGSGRGLSGNTIYF
TRBV18 | CASSVTGTGGSTEAFF
TRBV7-2 | CASSLEQGGYTF
TRBV6-5 | CASKETGNYGYTF
TRBV7-8 | CASSLKDYEQYF
TRBV30 | CAWSLGQRGVTDTQYF
TRBV18 | CASSPDGGDRPQHF
TRBV10-1 | CASSELEAGGFETQYF
TRBV5-8 | CASSSPDRNYGYTF
TRBV7-2 | CASSAQAGGPYEQYF
TRBV6-5 | CASSYREGTDTQYF